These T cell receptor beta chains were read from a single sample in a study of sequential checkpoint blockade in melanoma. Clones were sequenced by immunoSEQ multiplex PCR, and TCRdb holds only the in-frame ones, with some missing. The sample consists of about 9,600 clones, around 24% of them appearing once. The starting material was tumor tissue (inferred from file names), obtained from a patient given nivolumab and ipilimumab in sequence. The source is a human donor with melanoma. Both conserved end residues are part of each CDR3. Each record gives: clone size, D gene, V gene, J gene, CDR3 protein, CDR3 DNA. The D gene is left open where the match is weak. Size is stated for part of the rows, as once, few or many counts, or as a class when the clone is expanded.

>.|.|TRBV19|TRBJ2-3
CASSLTSADTQYF
TGTGCCAGTAGTTTGACTAGTGCAGATACGCAGTATTTT
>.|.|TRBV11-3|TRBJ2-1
CASSLDRSGGYTYNEQFF
TGTGCCAGCAGCTTAGATCGGTCCGGCGGATACACCTACAATGAGCAGTTCTTC
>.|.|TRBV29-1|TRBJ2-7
CSATSFTYEQYF
TGCAGCGCGACAAGCTTCACCTACGAGCAGTACTTC
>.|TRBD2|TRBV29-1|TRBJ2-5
CSVVAGEETQYF
TGCAGCGTGGTAGCGGGAGAAGAGACCCAGTACTTC
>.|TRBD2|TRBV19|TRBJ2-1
CASSLTSGSRVHNEQFF
TGTGCCAGTAGTTTAACTAGCGGGAGCAGGGTACACAATGAGCAGTTCTTC
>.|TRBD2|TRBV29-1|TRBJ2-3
CSVTGLAGGTDTQYF
TGCAGCGTTACGGGACTAGCGGGAGGAACAGATACGCAGTATTTT
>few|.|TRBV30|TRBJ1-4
CAWSVGPTNEKLFF
TGTGCCTGGAGTGTTGGCCCAACTAATGAAAAACTGTTTTTT
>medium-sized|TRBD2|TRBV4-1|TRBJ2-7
CASSPETSGIYEQYF
TGCGCCAGCAGCCCTGAGACTAGCGGGATCTACGAGCAGTACTTC
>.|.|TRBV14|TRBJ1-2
CASSPGHSRSYTF
TGTGCCAGCAGCCCGGGCCATTCACGGAGCTACACCTTC
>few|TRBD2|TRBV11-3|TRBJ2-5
CASSLGGLGGETQYF
TGTGCCAGCAGCTTAGGGGGACTAGGGGGAGAGACCCAGTACTTC
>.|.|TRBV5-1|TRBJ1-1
CASSPSSGRDEAFF
TGCGCCAGCAGCCCGTCCTCGGGGAGGGACGAAGCTTTCTTT
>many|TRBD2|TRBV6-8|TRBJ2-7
CASSDGPAGVREQYF
TGTGCCAGCAGTGACGGGCCAGCGGGAGTGAGGGAGCAGTACTTC
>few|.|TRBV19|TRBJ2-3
CASSIRDTDTQYF
TGTGCCAGTAGTATTAGGGATACAGATACGCAGTATTTT
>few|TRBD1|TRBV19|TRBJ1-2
CASTRRQGANYGYTF
TGTGCCAGTACTCGACGACAGGGGGCAAACTATGGCTACACCTTC
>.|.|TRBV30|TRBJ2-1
CAWVSVGNEQFF
TGTGCCTGGGTTTCAGTTGGCAATGAGCAGTTCTTC
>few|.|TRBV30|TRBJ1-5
CAWSVAGSQPQHF
TGTGCCTGGAGTGTAGCAGGGAGTCAGCCCCAGCATTTT
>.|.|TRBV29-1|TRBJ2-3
CSVGGRLFPDTQYF
TGCAGCGTTGGGGGGAGGTTATTCCCCGATACGCAGTATTTT
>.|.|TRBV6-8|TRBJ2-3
CASSYTSTDTQYF
TGTGCCAGCAGTTACACTAGCACAGATACGCAGTATTTT
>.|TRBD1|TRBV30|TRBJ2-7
CAWSVPNRGTYEQYF
TGTGCCTGGAGTGTACCGAACAGGGGAACCTACGAGCAGTACTTC
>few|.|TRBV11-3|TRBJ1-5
CASRLGPVSNQPQHF
TGTGCCAGCAGGTTGGGTCCAGTTAGCAATCAGCCCCAGCATTTT
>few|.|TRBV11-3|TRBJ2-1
CASSRDTSSYNEQFF
TGTGCCAGCAGCCGAGACACGAGCTCCTACAATGAGCAGTTCTTC
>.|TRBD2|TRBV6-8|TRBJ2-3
CASSDVASGATDTQYF
TGTGCCAGCAGTGACGTTGCTAGCGGGGCCACAGATACGCAGTATTTT
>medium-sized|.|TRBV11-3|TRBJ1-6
CASSSWGGNPNSPLHF
TGTGCCAGCAGCTCCTGGGGGGGGAATCCTAATTCACCCCTCCACTTT
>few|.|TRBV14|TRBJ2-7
CASSPFRTYEQYF
TGTGCCAGCAGCCCTTTTCGGACCTACGAGCAGTACTTC
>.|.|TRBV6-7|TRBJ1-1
CASYSNTEAFF
TGTGCCAGCTACAGCAACACTGAAGCTTTCTTT
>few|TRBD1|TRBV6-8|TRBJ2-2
CASSSGTGIGELFF
TGTGCCAGCAGTTCCGGGACAGGTATCGGGGAGCTGTTTTTT
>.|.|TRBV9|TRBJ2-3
CASSSTQTDDTSTDTQYF
TGTGCCAGCAGTTCCACCCAGACAGACGATACTAGCACAGATACGCAGTATTTT
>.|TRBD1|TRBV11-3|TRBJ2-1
CASSLVRGTGPYNEQFF
TGTGCCAGCAGCTTAGTTCGGGGGACAGGGCCCTACAATGAGCAGTTCTTC
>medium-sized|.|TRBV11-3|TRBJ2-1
CASSLGQGGYNEQFF
TGTGCCAGCAGCTTAGGGCAGGGTGGATACAATGAGCAGTTCTTC
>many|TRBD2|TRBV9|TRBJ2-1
CASSPQTSYEQFF
TGTGCCAGCAGCCCCCAGACTAGCTATGAGCAGTTCTTC
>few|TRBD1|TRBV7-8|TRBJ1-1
CASSSIGTEEAFF
TGTGCCAGCAGCAGCATTGGGACAGAAGAAGCTTTCTTT
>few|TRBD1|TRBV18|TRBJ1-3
CASSRGQGASGNTIYF
TGTGCCAGCTCCCGGGGCCAGGGGGCTTCTGGAAACACCATATATTTT
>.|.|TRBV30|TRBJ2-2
CAWSEDSNTGELFF
TGTGCCTGGAGTGAGGACTCCAACACCGGGGAGCTGTTTTTT
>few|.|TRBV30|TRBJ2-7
CALGTGPSEQYF
TGTGCCCTTGGGACTGGGCCTTCCGAGCAGTACTTC
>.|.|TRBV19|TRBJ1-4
CASSSTGTHSEKLFF
TGTGCCAGTAGTTCGACCGGGACACATTCTGAAAAACTGTTTTTT
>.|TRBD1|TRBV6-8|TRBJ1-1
CASSRGQAGRAFF
TGTGCCAGCAGCCGGGGACAGGCCGGGAGGGCTTTCTTT
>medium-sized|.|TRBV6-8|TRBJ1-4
CASSLSGTLNEKLFF
TGTGCCAGCAGTTTATCCGGGACACTGAATGAAAAACTGTTTTTT
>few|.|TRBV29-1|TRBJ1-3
CSVAPGLSGNTIYF
TGCAGCGTCGCACCCGGACTCTCTGGAAACACCATATATTTT
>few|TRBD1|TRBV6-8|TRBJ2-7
CAIRPRTGVNEQYF
TGTGCCATCAGGCCCAGGACAGGGGTTAATGAGCAGTACTTC
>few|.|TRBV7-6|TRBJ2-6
CASSLVPNSGANVLTF
TGTGCCAGCAGCTTAGTTCCCAACTCTGGGGCCAACGTCCTGACTTTC
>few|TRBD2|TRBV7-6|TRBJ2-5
CASSSRLAGGVWETQYF
TGTGCCAGCAGCTCCCGACTAGCGGGAGGAGTATGGGAGACCCAGTACTTC
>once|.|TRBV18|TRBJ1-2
CASSTRGRGYTF
TGTGCCAGCTCAACCAGGGGTCGGGGCTACACCTTC
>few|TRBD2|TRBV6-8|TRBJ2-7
CASRTSGEGEQYF
TGTGCCAGCAGAACTAGCGGCGAGGGGGAGCAGTACTTC
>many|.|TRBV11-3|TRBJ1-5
CASSLTGGAGQPQHF
TGTGCCAGCAGCTTAACCGGGGGGGCGGGCCAGCCCCAGCATTTT